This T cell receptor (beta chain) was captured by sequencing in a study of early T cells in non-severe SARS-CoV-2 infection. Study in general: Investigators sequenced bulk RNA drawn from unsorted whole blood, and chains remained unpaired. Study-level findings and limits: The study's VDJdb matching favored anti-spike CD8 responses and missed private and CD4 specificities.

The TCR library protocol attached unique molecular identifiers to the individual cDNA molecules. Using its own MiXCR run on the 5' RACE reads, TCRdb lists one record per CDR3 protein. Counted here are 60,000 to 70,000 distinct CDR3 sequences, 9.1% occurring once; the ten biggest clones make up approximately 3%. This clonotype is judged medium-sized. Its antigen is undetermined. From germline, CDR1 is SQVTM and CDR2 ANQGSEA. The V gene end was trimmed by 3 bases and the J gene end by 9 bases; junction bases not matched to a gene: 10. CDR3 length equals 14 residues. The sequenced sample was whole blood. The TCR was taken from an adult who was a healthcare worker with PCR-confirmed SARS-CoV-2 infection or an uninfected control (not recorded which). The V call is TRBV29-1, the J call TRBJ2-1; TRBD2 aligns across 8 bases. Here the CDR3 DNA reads TGCAGCGTTGAGCGCCAAGCGGGAGAGAGTGAGCAGTTCTTC. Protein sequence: CSVERQAGESEQFF.